This TCR beta chain was sequenced in a study of T cell responses to AZD1222 COVID-19 vaccine. V was pared by 0 bases and J by 5 bases, with 8 bases between. The CDR3 is 14 residues long. Germline assignment: CDR1 LGHDT and CDR2 YNNKEL (reference sequence). The protocol was immunoSEQ multiplex PCR, while the TCRdb copy is restricted to in-frame clones and leaves out a portion. Seen here are about 120,000 clones, just under 95% observed once, and the top ten hold 2.5% to 3%. V is TRBV3-1 (or the pseudogene TRBV3-2) and J is TRBJ2-1, with D uncertain. This TCR was sampled from an adult in good health. Sequences were derived from peripheral blood, sampled on day 0 of AZD1222 vaccination. The DNA for the CDR3 is TGTGCCAGCAGCCAAGATATTATTGACAATGAGCAGTTCTTC. Protein product: CASSQDIIDNEQFF.